The rows below give T cell receptor beta chains drawn from one sample of a study of T-cell reconstitution after alpha-beta-depleted transplantation in children. MiXCR was run by TCRdb on the PCR reads, yielding one entry per CDR3 protein. There are about 610,000 distinct CDR3 sequences in the sample; over 9.5% occur only once, and roughly 4% lies in the top ten. The sequencing here drew on PBMCs from the stem cell graft donor, taken from the stem cell graft. The source of these receptors is a human donor who donated a stem cell graft to a child with acute myeloid leukemia. Each CDR3 is given with its conserved first and last residue.

J: TRBJ2-1
V: TRBV15
CDR3: CATSGPDGAFSYNEQFF

J: TRBJ2-1
V: TRBV2
CDR3: CASSEARFSNEQFF

J: TRBJ2-1
V: TRBV5-1
CDR3: CASSWASRDYNEQFF

J: TRBJ2-1
V: TRBV4-3
CDR3: CASSQDSLAGNVYEQFF

J: TRBJ1-5
V: TRBV6-2/TRBV6-3
CDR3: CASSSGTGASRPQHF

J: TRBJ2-2
V: TRBV4-3
CDR3: CASSQVQEGTGELFF

J: TRBJ2-7
V: TRBV6-2/TRBV6-3
CDR3: CASSPLPGTYEQYF

J: TRBJ2-5
V: TRBV11-2
CDR3: CASSPQGLQETQYF

J: TRBJ1-6
V: TRBV5-1
CDR3: CASSLERTGGYNSPLHF

J: TRBJ1-2
V: TRBV20-1
CDR3: CSARIFGENIGDGYTF

J: TRBJ2-7
V: TRBV12-3/TRBV12-4
CDR3: CASSPTERGDSSYEQYF

J: TRBJ2-2
V: TRBV5-1
CDR3: CASSLAGLQNTGELFF

J: TRBJ2-7
V: TRBV12-3/TRBV12-4
CDR3: CASCSSLRGLAISYEQYF

J: TRBJ1-2
V: TRBV29-1
CDR3: CSVDRSMGYTF

J: TRBJ2-7
V: TRBV5-1
CDR3: CASSLAGTGIDWQYF

J: TRBJ2-1
V: TRBV4-2
CDR3: CASSQEVSSGSGEQFF

J: TRBJ2-1
V: TRBV4-1
CDR3: CASSQRFASGAYNEQFF

J: TRBJ1-1
V: TRBV2
CDR3: CASMRTGGTEAFF

J: TRBJ2-3
V: TRBV27
CDR3: CASSLDGTLTDTQYF

J: TRBJ2-3
V: TRBV6-5
CDR3: CASSYHKGSTDTQYF

J: TRBJ2-7
V: TRBV20-1
CDR3: CSARRDSYEQYF

J: TRBJ2-1
V: TRBV20-1
CDR3: CSAPRGPGLAGDNEQFF

J: TRBJ2-2
V: TRBV5-1
CDR3: CASSFVGPGELFF

J: TRBJ2-7
V: TRBV5-1
CDR3: CASREGGEQYF

J: TRBJ2-7
V: TRBV27
CDR3: CASSSGTSGNEQYF

J: TRBJ2-7
V: TRBV20-1
CDR3: CSAQGTKRPSYEQYF

J: TRBJ2-5
V: TRBV27
CDR3: CASSQGQFLTQYF

J: TRBJ2-1
V: TRBV29-1
CDR3: CSLGGRDGGQFF

J: TRBJ2-3
V: TRBV6-2/TRBV6-3
CDR3: CASSYSTSGSRCGDTQYF

J: TRBJ2-1
V: TRBV12-3/TRBV12-4
CDR3: CASSASGSSNEQFF

J: TRBJ2-2
V: TRBV20-1
CDR3: CSASGAGPTANTGELFF

J: TRBJ1-4
V: TRBV29-1
CDR3: CSVRDGDEKLFF

J: TRBJ1-2
V: TRBV12-3/TRBV12-4
CDR3: CASSPQGARVYGYTF

J: TRBJ2-1
V: TRBV4-3
CDR3: CASSQDETPHPGEQFF

J: TRBJ2-7
V: TRBV24-1
CDR3: CATSADDRGRYEQYF

J: TRBJ2-5
V: TRBV9
CDR3: CASSVDGGQETQYF

J: TRBJ2-5
V: TRBV27
CDR3: CASGSSVGAWETQYF

J: TRBJ2-1
V: TRBV15
CDR3: CATSTNRDQYNEQFF

J: TRBJ2-1
V: TRBV29-1
CDR3: CSVVASGRGDEQFF

J: TRBJ2-5
V: TRBV12-3/TRBV12-4
CDR3: CASSRGTGETQYF

J: TRBJ2-1
V: TRBV6-2/TRBV6-3
CDR3: CASARRAGEQFF

J: TRBJ2-2
V: TRBV28
CDR3: CASSLQGARTGELFF

J: TRBJ1-5
V: TRBV7-8
CDR3: CASSSELVSNQPQHF

J: TRBJ1-6
V: TRBV2
CDR3: CASRFQGGNSPLHF

J: TRBJ2-1
V: TRBV3-1
CDR3: CASSQDGLPNNEQFF

J: TRBJ2-7
V: TRBV29-1
CDR3: CSVQGGSYEQYF

J: TRBJ2-3
V: TRBV29-1
CDR3: CSADPGNRIRTDTQYF

J: TRBJ1-1
V: TRBV3-1
CDR3: CASSQGWQGGTEAFF

J: TRBJ2-1
V: TRBV4-3
CDR3: CASSLSSPGNEQFF

J: TRBJ2-2
V: TRBV4-3
CDR3: CASSPRLSSGSSGELFF

J: TRBJ2-3
V: TRBV20-1
CDR3: CSARPSGLTDTQYF